These T cell receptor beta chains were read from a single sample in a study of T-cell memory formation after mild COVID-19. TCRdb recomputed calls from the 5' RACE reads with MiXCR, one row per CDR3 protein. The repertoire consists of tens of thousands of distinct CDR3 sequences, with over 6.5% occurring once and the leading ten covering approximately 1.5%. The source material was PBMCs or a T cell subset sorted from them (not recorded which). The receptors here all came from a man between 18 and 29 years old who had mild COVID-19 (a few samples of this study predate the infection). Cell type and time point are not known. CDR3s include the opening cysteine and the closing phenylalanine or tryptophan. Fields, in order: V gene, clone size, D gene, J gene, CDR3 protein, CDR3 DNA. D genes are given only for firm matches. Not all rows give a size; the values are once, few, many and, for expanded clones, a class.

v_gene: TRBV5-1
abundance: few
d_gene: -
j_gene: TRBJ1-6
CDR3aa: CASSLFSAGSNSPLHF
CDR3nt: TGCGCCAGCAGCTTGTTCTCGGCAGGGAGCAATTCACCCCTCCACTTT

v_gene: TRBV4-2
abundance: -
d_gene: -
j_gene: TRBJ1-2
CDR3aa: CASSQVMRGPLGYTF
CDR3nt: TGTGCCAGCAGCCAGGTTATGAGGGGTCCCCTTGGCTACACCTTC

v_gene: TRBV4-2
abundance: -
d_gene: -
j_gene: TRBJ1-4
CDR3aa: CASTGTSGEKLFF
CDR3nt: TGTGCCAGCACCGGGACCTCGGGTGAAAAACTGTTTTTT

v_gene: TRBV5-1
abundance: -
d_gene: -
j_gene: TRBJ1-1
CDR3aa: CASSYTLNTEAFF
CDR3nt: TGCGCCAGCAGTTATACACTGAACACTGAAGCTTTCTTT

v_gene: TRBV3-2
abundance: -
d_gene: -
j_gene: TRBJ2-7
CDR3aa: CASSPPEHRMSYEQYF
CDR3nt: TGTGCCAGCAGCCCCCCAGAGCACAGGATGAGCTACGAGCAGTACTTC

v_gene: TRBV5-1
abundance: many
d_gene: -
j_gene: TRBJ1-2
CDR3aa: CASSPGQAEGYTF
CDR3nt: TGCGCCAGCAGCCCTGGCCAGGCGGAGGGCTACACCTTC

v_gene: TRBV7-2
abundance: many
d_gene: -
j_gene: TRBJ1-1
CDR3aa: CASSFNIGGYTEAFF
CDR3nt: TGTGCCAGCAGCTTTAATATCGGGGGGTACACTGAAGCTTTCTTT

v_gene: TRBV5-6
abundance: -
d_gene: -
j_gene: TRBJ1-4
CDR3aa: CASSSTPGEGEKLFF
CDR3nt: TGTGCCAGCAGCTCCACGCCAGGGGAAGGAGAAAAACTGTTTTTT

v_gene: TRBV19
abundance: few
d_gene: -
j_gene: TRBJ2-7
CDR3aa: CASSIQGGWNEQYF
CDR3nt: TGTGCCAGTAGTATCCAGGGTGGGTGGAACGAGCAGTACTTC

v_gene: TRBV20-1
abundance: few
d_gene: TRBD1
j_gene: TRBJ1-2
CDR3aa: CSASPAGGEGYGYTF
CDR3nt: TGCAGTGCTAGTCCTGCAGGGGGCGAAGGCTATGGCTACACCTTC

v_gene: TRBV5-4
abundance: many
d_gene: -
j_gene: TRBJ1-1
CDR3aa: CASSSTANTEAFF
CDR3nt: TGTGCCAGCAGCTCGACAGCGAACACTGAAGCTTTCTTT